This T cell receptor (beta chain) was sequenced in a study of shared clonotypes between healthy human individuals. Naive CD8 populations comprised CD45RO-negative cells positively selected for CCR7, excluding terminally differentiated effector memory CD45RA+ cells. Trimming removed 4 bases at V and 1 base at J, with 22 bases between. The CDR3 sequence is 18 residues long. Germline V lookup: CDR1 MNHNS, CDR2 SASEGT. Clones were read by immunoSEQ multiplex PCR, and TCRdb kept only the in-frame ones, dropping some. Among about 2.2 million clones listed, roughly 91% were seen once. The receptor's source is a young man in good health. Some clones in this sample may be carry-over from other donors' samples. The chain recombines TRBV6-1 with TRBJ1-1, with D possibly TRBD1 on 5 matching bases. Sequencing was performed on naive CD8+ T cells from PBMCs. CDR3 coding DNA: TGTGCCAGCAGTGTACTGGGGCGTGAAACCTTTGGGAACACTGAAGCTTTCTTT. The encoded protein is CASSVLGRETFGNTEAFF.